Each of the 9 T cell receptor beta chains below was sequenced from the same sample in a study of cytomegalovirus exposure and HLA in healthy donors. Primers for the PCR totalled 60 Vbeta and 13 Jbeta. Method: immunoSEQ multiplex PCR; TCRdb's copy keeps in-frame clones and lacks some. The top ten hold roughly 2.5% of the sample, which has over 95,000 clones, 82% seen once. The sample taken for sequencing was PBMCs. Source of these receptors: a woman aged 18-29 years in good health and CMV-seronegative.

The CDR3 region has the DNA TGTGCCAGCAGCCCGACAGGGTACGGCGGAGCTTTCTTT. Its protein product is CASSPTGYGGAFF. V usage is TRBV5-6 and J usage is TRBJ1-1; 7 bases line up with TRBD1. Per the germline V gene, CDR1 is SGHDT and CDR2 is YYEEEE. V lost 4 bases to trimming and J lost 10 bases; unmatched junction nucleotides: 10. CDR3 length: 13 residues.

This clone was detected once. The chain carries TRBV27 and TRBJ2-3, with 13 bases that match TRBD2. Germline V gene lookup returns CDR1 MNHEY and CDR2 SMNVEV (reference sequence). With V trimmed by 5 bases and J by 7 bases, 9 bases remained unmatched. The length of the CDR3 is 16 residues. The CDR3 region has the DNA TGTGCCAGCAGTCGGACTAGCGGGAGTGAGGGGTATACGCAGTATTTT. It yields the protein CASSRTSGSEGYTQYF.

The chain carries TRBV19 and TRBJ1-1, with D hard to call. Germline CDR1 is LNHDA and CDR2 is SQIVND (reference sequence). This CDR3 has 13 amino acids. Trimming shortened V by 3 bases and J by 7 bases, and 12 bases separated the two germline ends. The CDR3 sequence: CASSIGESGEAFF. The CDR3 bases are TGTGCCAGTAGTATTGGGGAGTCCGGTGAAGCTTTCTTT.

This clone was observed a few times. The J gene is TRBJ1-4, the V gene TRBV30; D is perhaps TRBD1 (6 bases). Between the trimmed V and J ends, which lost 6 bases and 4 bases, there was a span of 12 bases. The CDR3 sequence is 13 residues long. Germline lookup yields CDR1 GTSNPN and CDR2 SVGIG (reference sequence). CDR3 in DNA: TGTGCCTGCACAGGGTCCATTAATGAAAAACTGTTTTTT. Residues: CACTGSINEKLFF.

The CDR3 DNA reads TGTGCCAGCAGCTATACAGGGTTAGAAGGCTACACCTTC. Protein sequence: CASSYTGLEGYTF. The rearrangement joins TRBV5-6 to TRBJ1-2; TRBD1 is a possible D gene (6 bases). V was clipped by 3 bases and J by 8 bases, with 14 bases between them. This CDR3 has 13 residues. The germline gives CDR1 SGHDT, CDR2 YYEEEE.

The table lists this clone with a count of one. The chain couples TRBV11-2 to TRBJ2-1; 9 bases align to TRBD1. V lost 5 bases, J lost 5 bases, and 7 bases stayed unmatched. The CDR3 covers 15 residues. Germline loops: CDR1 SGHAT, CDR2 FQNNGV. CDR3 bases: TGTGCCAGCAGCCCTGGGACAGGGATCCACAATGAGCAGTTCTTC. It codes for CASSPGTGIHNEQFF.

This sequence joins TRBV5-5 and TRBJ2-2; 7 bases match TRBD2. The junction had 14 bases not matched to a gene; V was cut back by 0 bases and J by 6 bases. The CDR3 extends over 18 amino acids. The V gene's germline CDR1 is SGHKS and CDR2 YYEKEE (reference sequence). This chain's CDR3 is CASSLALGSGVLSGELFF. The CDR3 DNA reads TGTGCCAGCAGCTTGGCCTTGGGCAGCGGGGTATTATCCGGGGAGCTGTTTTTT.

The sample holds one count of this clone. Its ends do not fully match the called genes, so a read error is possible. The chain joins TRBV7-9 to TRBJ1-5; possible D gene TRBD1, 5 bases. Germline lookup yields CDR1 SEHNR and CDR2 FQNEAQ (reference sequence). The CDR3 length is 12 residues. The CDR3, as DNA: TGTTCCAGCAGCCTACAGGAGCAGCCCCAGCATTTT. This sequence encodes CSSSLQEQPQHF.

The V call is TRBV27, the J call TRBJ2-1; D possibly corresponds to TRBD2 (6 bases). V lost 3 bases to trimming and J lost 6 bases, with 9 bases between them. Germline CDR1 is MNHEY and CDR2 is SMNVEV (reference sequence). CDR3 length: 13 residues. DNA of the CDR3: TGTGCCAGCAGTTTCGGGAGCCTCAATGAGCAGTTCTTC. This sequence encodes CASSFGSLNEQFF.